Below, 27 T cell receptor beta chains from the same sample are listed, as sequenced in a study of cytomegalovirus exposure and HLA in healthy donors. The PCR had 60 Vbeta and 13 Jbeta primers. TCRdb keeps only in-frame clones here, not all; method: immunoSEQ multiplex PCR. The sample lists around 150,000 clones, about two thirds occurring once. The sample was PBMCs. These TCRs come from a man between 45 and 60 years old in good health and CMV-seropositive.

Turning to this clone: Different DNA sequences within this sample yield the same CDR3. The gene calls are TRBV5-5 and TRBJ1-2; D gene ambiguous. V dropped 0 bases and J dropped 5 bases, with 8 bases sitting between them. This CDR3 is built from 13 residues. Germline-derived CDR1 and CDR2 are SGHKS and YYEKEE (reference sequence). CDR3 nucleotides: TGTGCCAGCAGCTTGGGCGGTGGGTATGGCTACACCTTC. This sequence encodes CASSLGGGYGYTF.

The V gene is TRBV14, the J gene TRBJ2-5, with D perhaps TRBD2 (6 bases). Trimming stripped 4 bases from V and 5 bases from J, with 17 bases between. CDR3 size: 15 residues. Germline V gives CDR1 SGHDN, CDR2 FVKESK. DNA of the CDR3: TGTGCCAGCAGCCCTGGGTTAATTCGGGAGGAGACCCAGTACTTC. It translates to CASSPGLIREETQYF.

This clone was observed a handful of times. At one end the junction does not follow the germline gene, possibly because of a read error. The chain is built from TRBV7-9 and TRBJ2-5, with a tentative D call TRBD1 (6 bases). Germline values: CDR1 SEHNR, CDR2 FQNEAQ (reference sequence). There are 15 residues in the CDR3. The DNA of the CDR3 is TGTTCCAGCAGCCCCCTGTCCCAGGGGAGAGAGACCCAGTACTTC. Translated, it gives CSSSPLSQGRETQYF.

A few counts support this clone. The CDR3 here is CSVVAGVKTQYF. In DNA, the CDR3 is TGCAGCGTTGTGGCAGGGGTAAAGACCCAGTACTTC. The chain has TRBV29-1 and TRBJ2-5; D might be TRBD1 (6 bases). CDR3 length: 12 residues. Germline V gene lookup returns CDR1 SQVTM and CDR2 ANQGSEA. Deletions cut 4 bases from V and 6 bases from J, with 12 bases between.

This chain uses TRBV18 with TRBJ1-4; 7 bases agree with TRBD1. V gave up 4 bases and J gave up 0 bases; unmatched junction bases: 8. Germline values: CDR1 KGHSH, CDR2 LQKENI. The CDR3 is made up of 17 amino acids. The DNA of the CDR3 is TGTGCCAGCTCACGGGACAGATTACCTGCAACTAATGAAAAACTGTTTTTT. It translates to CASSRDRLPATNEKLFF. Filled out from reference TRBV18 and TRBJ1-4, the complete variable domain reads NAGVMQNPRHLVRRRGQEARLRCSPMKGHSHVYWYRQLPEEGLKFMVYLQKENIIDESGMPKERFSAEFPKEGPSILRIQQVVRGDSAAYFCASSRDRLPATNEKLFFGSGTQLSVL.

The J gene is TRBJ1-1, the V gene TRBV27; the D gene is possibly TRBD1 (5 bases). In germline, CDR1 is MNHEY, CDR2 SMNVEV (reference sequence). The CDR3 runs to 13 residues. Trimming took off 3 bases at V and 3 bases at J, with 8 bases between the two ends. CDR3 in amino acids: CASSFRQYTEAFF. The CDR3, as DNA: TGTGCCAGCAGTTTTCGACAGTACACTGAAGCTTTCTTT.

This clone was observed a few times. V and J are TRBV5-6 and TRBJ1-2, with D unclear. Between the trimmed V and J ends, which lost 4 bases and 5 bases, there was a span of 15 bases. CDR1 and CDR2 from the germline V gene are SGHDT and YYEEEE. This CDR3 has 14 residues. CDR3 protein: CASSARGLLYGYTF. The CDR3 nucleotides are TGTGCCAGCAGCGCACGGGGATTGTTGTATGGCTACACCTTC.

This clone has just one count. The CDR3 loop is CASSLAPGLAGAETQYF. The CDR3 nucleotides read TGCGCCAGCAGCTTGGCACCGGGACTAGCGGGAGCCGAGACCCAGTACTTC. This chain uses TRBV5-1 with TRBJ2-5; 14 nucleotides line up with TRBD2. Germline V gene data show CDR1 as SGHRS and CDR2 as YFSETQ. V trimming: 0 bases; J trimming: 5 bases; junction bases outside the gene matches: 6. This CDR3 has 17 amino acids.

This sequence joins TRBV29-1 and TRBJ2-3, with 10 bases matching TRBD2. The CDR3 is 16 amino acids. Germline V CDR1 and CDR2: SQVTM, ANQGSEA. V shed 7 bases, J shed 3 bases, and the junction held 13 bases outside the gene matches. CDR3: CSGNGLAGVRTDTQYF. The CDR3, as DNA: TGCAGCGGAAACGGGCTAGCGGGAGTCAGGACAGATACGCAGTATTTT.

V and J are TRBV6-5 and TRBJ1-2; tentative D call: TRBD1 (6 bases). The CDR3 has 15 amino acids. The germline CDR1 and CDR2 sequences are MNHEY and SVGAGI. Trimming removed 0 bases at V and 2 bases at J, with 10 bases between. CDR3 in DNA: TGTGCCAGCAGTTACTCCGGGACATTAAACTATGGCTACACCTTC. Residues: CASSYSGTLNYGYTF.

This clone occurred a few times. This chain joins TRBV19 and TRBJ1-2; weak D call: TRBD1 (5 bases). CDR3 length equals 13 residues. The V end lost 6 bases, the J end lost 1 base, and 9 bases lay between the germline ends. The germline V gene encodes CDR1 LNHDA and CDR2 SQIVND (reference sequence). Here the CDR3 reads CASSTGVNYGYTF. The CDR3, as DNA: TGTGCCAGTAGCACGGGGGTTAACTATGGCTACACCTTC. The full variable domain, rest sourced from reference TRBV19 and TRBJ1-2, is DGGITQSPKYLFRKEGQNVTLSCEQNLNHDAMYWYRQDPGQGLRLIYYSQIVNDFQKGDIAEGYSVSREKKESFPLTVTSAQKNPTAFYLCASSTGVNYGYTFGSGTRLTVV.

The rearrangement links TRBV5-1 to TRBJ1-2; D is ambiguous. V was clipped by 2 bases and J by 0 bases, with 11 bases between them. The CDR3 spans 15 residues. The germline V gene encodes CDR1 SGHRS and CDR2 YFSETQ. The DNA of the CDR3 is TGCGCCAGCAGCTTCCTGGCCGGAGCTAACTATGGCTACACCTTC. Its protein product is CASSFLAGANYGYTF.

Only a few counts were recorded for this clone. The CDR3 sequence: CASGHGQGLLTQYF. CDR3 in DNA: TGTGCTAGTGGCCACGGACAGGGACTTCTGACCCAGTACTTC. V and J are TRBV12-5 and TRBJ2-5; TRBD1 matches at 8 bases. Per germline, CDR1 LGHNT and CDR2 FRNRAP. The CDR3 consists of 14 residues. V gave up 6 bases and J gave up 7 bases; unmatched junction bases: 10.

The chain carries TRBV11-3 and TRBJ2-2; TRBD2 matches 7 bases. This CDR3 comprises 15 residues. In germline, CDR1 is SGHNT, CDR2 YENEEA. V lost 2 bases, J lost 2 bases, and 2 bases stayed unmatched. The DNA of the CDR3 is TGTGCCAGCAGCTTAAGCGGGGTTAACACCGGGGAGCTGTTTTTT. This codes for CASSLSGVNTGELFF. The whole variable domain, remainder taken from reference TRBV11-3 and TRBJ2-2, is EAGVVQSPRYKIIEKKQPVAFWCNPISGHNTLYWYLQNLGQGPELLIRYENEEAVDDSQLPKDRFSAERLKGVDSTLKIQPAELGDSAVYLCASSLSGVNTGELFFGEGSRLTVL.

This rearrangement joins TRBV7-2 to TRBJ1-1; tentatively, D is TRBD1 (5 bases). Between the trimmed V and J ends, which lost 5 bases and 5 bases, there was a span of 12 bases. CDR1 and CDR2 (germline): SGHTA, FQGNSA. This CDR3 spans 13 amino acids. The CDR3 here is CASSQAQGTEAFF. CDR3 nucleotide sequence: TGTGCCAGCAGCCAAGCGCAGGGAACTGAAGCTTTCTTT.

The chain couples TRBV5-4 to TRBJ1-1; weak D call: TRBD1 (5 bases). CDR3 length equals 15 residues. Trimming removed 1 base from V and 3 bases from J, with 13 bases in between. Germline V gives CDR1 SGHNT, CDR2 YYREEE (reference sequence). The CDR3 nucleotides read TGTGCCAGCAGCTTGTCGTGGGGGAGGGACACTGAAGCTTTCTTT. This codes for CASSLSWGRDTEAFF. The full variable domain, its missing parts supplied by reference TRBV5-4 and TRBJ1-1, is ETGVTQSPTHLIKTRGQQVTLRCSSQSGHNTVSWYQQALGQGPQFIFQYYREEENGRGNFPPRFSGLQFPNYSSELNVNALELDDSALYLCASSLSWGRDTEAFFGQGTRLTVV.

The chain joins TRBV7-2 to TRBJ1-6, with a possible D match to TRBD1 (5 bases). The CDR3 runs to 17 residues. CDR1 and CDR2 from the germline V gene are SGHTA and FQGNSA. V gave up 5 bases and J gave up 1 base, with 15 bases separating them. The CDR3 reads CASSPQGGRSYNSPLHF. The CDR3 bases are TGTGCCAGCAGCCCTCAGGGCGGGAGGTCCTATAATTCACCCCTCCACTTT.

The chain is built from TRBV19 and TRBJ1-5; D gene unclear. V lost 3 bases and J lost 7, with 19 bases in between. This CDR3 contains 16 residues. CDR1 LNHDA and CDR2 SQIVND come from the germline V gene (reference sequence). The CDR3 DNA sequence: TGTGCCAGTAGTATCTTATCTCCCCGCGCGGGGCAGCCCCAGCATTTT. Translated, it gives CASSILSPRAGQPQHF.

The V gene is TRBV21-1, the J gene TRBJ1-2; TRBD1, as called in the table, went unchecked against the DNA. TRBV21-1 is classified as a pseudogene. The CDR3 is 16 amino acids. In nucleotides, the CDR3 is TGTGCCAGCAGCAGGCACAACCGGGACATGGCCTATGGCTACACCTTC. Amino acid sequence: CASSRHNRDMAYGYTF.

This clone came up once. The chain has TRBV2 and TRBJ1-2; D possibly corresponds to TRBD1 (5 bases). Trimming removed 4 bases from V and 7 bases from J, with 19 bases in between. The CDR3 loop spans 15 amino acids. CDR1 SNHLY and CDR2 FYNNEI come from the germline V gene. CDR3 nucleotides: TGTGCCAGCAGTGGAGGAGGGGCAGCTGGGGGTGGCTACACCTTC. This gives the protein CASSGGGAAGGGYTF.

The rearrangement uses TRBV29-1 and TRBJ2-5; D is ambiguous. There are 13 residues in the CDR3. Germline V lookup: CDR1 SQVTM, CDR2 ANQGSEA. V gave up 2 bases and J gave up 1 base, with 8 bases separating them. CDR3 DNA: TGCAGCGTTGAATTTACAGCCCAAGAGACCCAGTACTTC. Protein sequence: CSVEFTAQETQYF. The full variable domain, with the rest looked up from reference TRBV29-1 and TRBJ2-5, is SAVISQKPSRDICQRGTSLTIQCQVDSQVTMMFWYRQQPGQSLTLIATANQGSEATYESGFVIDKFPISRPNLTFSTLTVSNMSPEDSSIYLCSVEFTAQETQYFGPGTRLLVL.

The chain combines TRBV28 with TRBJ2-7; 8 nucleotides align to TRBD1. The CDR3 is 15 residues long. J lost 4 bases, V lost 6 bases, and 11 bases had no gene match. In germline, CDR1 is MDHEN, CDR2 SYDVKM. The DNA for the CDR3 is TGTGCCAGCAGACCCTCCGGGACAGGCCAATACGAGCAGTACTTC. It is translated as CASRPSGTGQYEQYF.

The gene calls are TRBV7-9 and TRBJ2-1, with TRBD1 matching 9 bases. V was pared by 8 bases and J by 0 bases, with 5 bases of the junction left unmatched. Germline V gene sequence: CDR1 SEHNR, CDR2 FQNEAQ (reference sequence). The CDR3 is 15 residues long. The CDR3 loop reads CASQKGQGSYNEQFF. In DNA form, the CDR3 reads TGTGCCAGCCAAAAGGGACAGGGCTCCTACAATGAGCAGTTCTTC.

This clone was counted only a few times. The rearrangement links TRBV18 to TRBJ1-3; TRBD1 matches 7 bases. The CDR3 runs 15 residues. The germline V gene encodes CDR1 KGHSH and CDR2 LQKENI. The junction had 2 bases not matched to a gene; V was cut back by 3 bases and J by 0 bases. The CDR3: CASSPGTVSGNTIYF. CDR3 DNA sequence: TGTGCCAGCTCACCCGGGACAGTCTCTGGAAACACCATATATTTT.

J is TRBJ2-2 and V is TRBV29-1; D is ambiguous. This CDR3 is 13 amino acids long. Germline CDR1 reads SQVTM; CDR2 reads ANQGSEA. The V gene lost 5 bases and the J gene lost 8 bases, with 15 bases spanning the gap. The DNA for the CDR3 is TGCAGCGTTCAGAGGAGCGCCAGAGGGGAGCTGTTTTTT. Translated, it gives CSVQRSARGELFF.

V is TRBV4-2 and J is TRBJ2-3, with 12 bases matching TRBD1. Germline V gene data show CDR1 as LGHNA and CDR2 as YNFKEQ. This CDR3 is 18 amino acids long. J gave up 0 bases and V 1 base, and 5 bases lay outside the gene matches. CDR3 protein: CASSQAQGQGASTDTQYF. CDR3 sequence (DNA): TGTGCCAGCAGCCAAGCCCAGGGACAGGGGGCGAGCACAGATACGCAGTATTTT.

This clone was found a few times. The chain carries TRBV9 and TRBJ1-2; D is undetermined. V shed 0 bases and J shed 6 bases, with 9 bases lying between them. Germline V lookup: CDR1 SGDLS, CDR2 YYNGEE. The CDR3 has 13 amino acids. For the CDR3, the DNA is TGTGCCAGCAGCGTAGCTCCGAGAGATGGCTACACCTTC. Residues: CASSVAPRDGYTF.